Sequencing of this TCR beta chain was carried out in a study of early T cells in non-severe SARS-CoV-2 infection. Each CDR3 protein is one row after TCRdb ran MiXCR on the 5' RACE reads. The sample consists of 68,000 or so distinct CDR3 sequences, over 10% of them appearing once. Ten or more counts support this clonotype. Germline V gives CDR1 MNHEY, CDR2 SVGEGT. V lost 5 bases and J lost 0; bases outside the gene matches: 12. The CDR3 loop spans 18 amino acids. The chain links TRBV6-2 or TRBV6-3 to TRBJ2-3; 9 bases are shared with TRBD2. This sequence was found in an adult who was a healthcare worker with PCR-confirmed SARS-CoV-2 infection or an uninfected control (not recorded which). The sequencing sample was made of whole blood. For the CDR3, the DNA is TGTGCCAGCAGTCCCCTTTTGGGCGGGGGGGCTAGCACAGATACGCAGTATTTT. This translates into CASSPLLGGGASTDTQYF.